This TCR beta chain was documented in a study of T-cell memory formation after mild COVID-19. Findings of the study overall: Prior to infection, memory already included some responding clones, suggesting cross-reactive memory joined. Day 15 to 85 contractors were CD4/CD8 balanced; later expanders leaned CD4+. CD4+ clones that contracted lay mainly in CM and EM; CD8+ ones lay in EMRA.

The TCR alpha and TCR beta cDNA libraries, bearing sample barcodes and UMIs, were generated by 5'RACE using constant-segment primers. TCRdb fed the 5' RACE reads into MiXCR, producing one record per CDR3 protein. The data contain about 470,000 distinct CDR3 sequences, roughly 23% of them singletons. Points on this clonotype: Its antigen is unidentified.

The V segment lost 0 bases and the J segment 8 bases; nucleotides outside the gene matches: 6. Germline V lookup: CDR1 SGHDT, CDR2 YYEEEE. The CDR3 extends over 16 amino acids. This clonotype was sampled from an adult woman who had mild COVID-19 (a few samples of this study predate the infection). Cell type and time point are not known. The chain carries TRBV5-6 and TRBJ2-1, with TRBD2 identical over 12 bases. Sequenced input: PBMCs or a T cell subset sorted from them (not recorded which). In DNA form, the CDR3 reads TGTGCCAGCAGCTTGGTAGGACTAGCGGGAAGGGATGAGCAGTTCTTC. Protein sequence: CASSLVGLAGRDEQFF.